The 24 T cell receptor beta chains presented below share a single source sample, sequenced in a study of T cells in Graves' hyperthyroidism and ophthalmopathy. Amplification yielded TCR beta CDR3 regions, with RNA transcripts as the source. The primer set for the first-round RT-PCR of the TCR CDR3 was HTBI. TCRdb analysed the multiplex PCR reads with MiXCR anew, one entry per CDR3 protein. The sample lists a few hundred thousand distinct CDR3 sequences, approximately 16% seen once, with around 3.5% in the top ten. The sample consisted of blood. These receptors all come from a woman in her 40s with Graves' ophthalmopathy.

This chain connects TRBV12-5 to TRBJ2-1; D perhaps matches TRBD2 (6 bases). Trimming removed 6 bases from V and 0 bases from J, with 12 bases in between. The length of the CDR3 is 15 residues. Germline-derived CDR1 and CDR2 are LGHNT and FRNRAP. The CDR3 DNA reads TGTGCTAGTGGGCCGGGACTTAGCTCCTACAATGAGCAGTTCTTC. Its translation: CASGPGLSSYNEQFF.

The table lists this clonotype with a few counts. The chain links TRBV7-9 to TRBJ2-7; no reliable D call. This CDR3 is 14 amino acids long. V lost 5 bases, J lost 2 bases, and 13 bases lay in between. In germline, CDR1 is SEHNR, CDR2 FQNEAQ (reference sequence). Written as DNA, the CDR3 is TGTGCCAGCAGCAATATGGGTCAGACCTACGAGCAGTACTTC. It yields the protein CASSNMGQTYEQYF.

This clonotype was seen at least ten times. The genes are TRBV12-3 or TRBV12-4 and TRBJ2-7; a possible D gene is TRBD1 (5 bases). Deletions cut 6 bases from V and 6 bases from J, with 18 bases between. The CDR3 sequence is 14 residues long. CDR3 sequence (DNA): TGTGCCAGCAGCCAACAGGCTACCTCCAGCGAGCAGTACTTC. This encodes CASSQQATSSEQYF.

This clonotype showed up just a few times. Being one base from a much bigger clone, this may be a read error. The rearrangement joins TRBV7-6 to TRBJ2-6; perhaps D is TRBD1 or TRBD2 (5 bases each). Germline assignment: CDR1 SGHVS and CDR2 FNYEAQ. The CDR3 length is 15 residues. CDR3 in amino acids: CASSLGGAGADVLTF. CDR3 in DNA: TGTGCCAGCAGCTTAGGAGGGGCTGGGGCCGACGTCCTGACTTTC.

The V gene is TRBV28, the J gene TRBJ2-2; 11 bases align to TRBD2. Trimming at V came to 2 bases and at J to 4 bases, leaving 3 bases not matched to a gene. Looked up from germline, CDR1 is MDHEN and CDR2 is SYDVKM. There are 16 residues in the CDR3. CDR3 in amino acids: CASSLLAGGGTGELFF. The CDR3, as DNA: TGTGCCAGCAGTTTACTAGCGGGAGGTGGCACCGGGGAGCTGTTTTTT.

The chain recombines TRBV5-1 with TRBJ1-3; D perhaps matches TRBD1 (5 bases). Trimming pared 7 bases from V and 9 bases from J, leaving 20 bases between. The CDR3 runs to 14 residues. CDR1 and CDR2 from the germline V gene are SGHRS and YFSETQ. The CDR3 loop is CASGGEDSGATIYF. Written as DNA, the CDR3 is TGCGCCAGCGGAGGGGAGGATTCCGGGGCCACCATATATTTT.

This clonotype came up a few times. The genes are TRBV7-9 and TRBJ2-4, with D perhaps matching TRBD2 (7 bases). The CDR3 runs to 16 residues. The germline V gene has CDR1 SEHNR and CDR2 FQNEAQ (reference sequence). Trimming shortened V by 4 bases and J by 6 bases, and 19 bases separated the two germline ends. DNA for the CDR3: TGTGCCAGCAGCTCAACCCGGGGGGCGTCCGGAAACATTCAGTACTTC. This codes for CASSSTRGASGNIQYF.

This clonotype has a count of ten or more. The rearrangement joins TRBV20-1 to TRBJ1-2, with D perhaps TRBD1 (5 bases). The V end was cut by 1 base, the J end by 3 bases, with 18 bases between. This CDR3 has 16 residues. Germline V gene lookup returns CDR1 DFQATT and CDR2 SNEGSKA (reference sequence). The CDR3, as DNA: TGCAGTGCTAGAGTTATTGTGGGGGGGTCGGACTATGGCTACACCTTC. As protein: CSARVIVGGSDYGYTF.

This clonotype appeared many times. The chain is built from TRBV30 and TRBJ2-7, with 10 bases that match TRBD2. CDR3 length equals 19 residues. Looked up from germline, CDR1 is GTSNPN and CDR2 is SVGIG (reference sequence). V shed 0 bases, J shed 2 bases, and the junction held 16 bases outside the gene matches. The CDR3 here is CAWSVTRTSGRTLPYEQYF. Written as DNA, the CDR3 is TGTGCCTGGAGTGTCACTCGGACTAGCGGCCGCACTTTGCCCTACGAGCAGTACTTC. The full variable domain, its missing parts supplied by reference TRBV30 and TRBJ2-7, is SQTIHQWPATLVQPVGSPLSLECTVEGTSNPNLYWYRQAAGRGLQLLFYSVGIGQISSEVPQNLSASRPQDRQFILSSKKLLLSDSGFYLCAWSVTRTSGRTLPYEQYFGPGTRLTVT.

The chain combines TRBV6-1 with TRBJ1-4; 7 bases map to TRBD1. The J segment lost 5 bases and the V segment lost 4 bases, leaving 7 bases of the junction unmatched. Germline CDR1 and CDR2: MNHNS and SASEGT. The CDR3 is 15 amino acids. The CDR3 spells CASSGGTVMNEKLFF. The CDR3 bases are TGTGCCAGCAGTGGGGGGACAGTGATGAATGAAAAACTGTTTTTT.

The V and J genes are TRBV14 and TRBJ1-6; no definite D call. CDR1 SGHDN and CDR2 FVKESK come from the germline V gene. The ends were cut back, 0 bases at V and 7 bases at J, with 7 bases in the middle. CDR3 length: 14 amino acids. DNA for the CDR3: TGTGCCAGCAGCCAAGAAACGAAAAATTCACCCCTCCACTTT. Amino acid sequence: CASSQETKNSPLHF.

A few counts support this clonotype. The genes are TRBV10-3 and TRBJ2-1; D might be TRBD1 (8 bases). The germline V gene encodes CDR1 ENHRY and CDR2 SYGVKD. The V and J ends lost 0 bases and 8 bases respectively, with 14 bases between them. The CDR3 runs 15 residues. The CDR3 region is CAISESEQGGYEQFF. The CDR3 region has the DNA TGTGCCATCAGTGAGTCTGAACAGGGGGGGTATGAGCAGTTCTTC.

In this sample, this clonotype turned up a few times. The chain recombines TRBV25-1 with TRBJ2-7, with TRBD1 identical over 9 bases. Germline loops: CDR1 MGHDK, CDR2 SYGVNS. CDR3 length: 14 amino acids. Trimming removed 7 bases from V and 3 bases from J; junction bases left unmatched: 7. This chain's CDR3 is CASTWGQGDYEQYF. The CDR3 nucleotides are TGTGCCAGCACCTGGGGACAGGGAGACTACGAGCAGTACTTC.

This clonotype was picked up many times. The V and J genes are TRBV7-8 and TRBJ2-2; 12 bases map to TRBD2. The CDR3 is 19 residues long. Germline lookup yields CDR1 SGHVS and CDR2 FQNEAQ. V lost 7 bases to trimming and J lost 4 bases; unmatched junction nucleotides: 16. The chain's CDR3 is CASNPGHLAGGPRTGELFF. CDR3 DNA sequence: TGTGCCAGCAACCCGGGACATCTAGCGGGAGGGCCTCGCACCGGGGAGCTGTTTTTT. The full variable domain, rest sourced from reference TRBV7-8 and TRBJ2-2, is GAGVSQSPRYKVAKRGQDVALRCDPISGHVSLFWYQQALGQGPEFLTYFQNEAQLDKSGLPSDRFFAERPEGSVSTLKIQRTQQEDSAVYLCASNPGHLAGGPRTGELFFGEGSRLTVL.

This clonotype appeared many times. The chain recombines TRBV20-1 with TRBJ2-1; 8 bases match TRBD1. The CDR3 loop spans 15 amino acids. The ends lost 1 base at V and 4 bases at J; junction bases unmatched: 6. Germline CDR1 reads DFQATT; CDR2 reads SNEGSKA (reference sequence). Here the CDR3 reads CSARGAGQEYNEQFF. The CDR3 DNA reads TGCAGTGCTAGAGGGGCGGGACAGGAATACAATGAGCAGTTCTTC.

This clonotype was found many times. V gene TRBV7-8 combines with J gene TRBJ2-3; perhaps TRBD2 as D (6 bases). Germline loops: CDR1 SGHVS, CDR2 FQNEAQ. Trimming removed 6 bases from V and 1 base from J, with 14 bases in between. This CDR3 spans 15 amino acids. The DNA of the CDR3 is TGTGCCAGCAGTTTAAAGCGGGTAGGCACAGATACGCAGTATTTT. Its translation: CASSLKRVGTDTQYF. Full variable domain (missing parts from reference TRBV7-8 and TRBJ2-3): GAGVSQSPRYKVAKRGQDVALRCDPISGHVSLFWYQQALGQGPEFLTYFQNEAQLDKSGLPSDRFFAERPEGSVSTLKIQRTQQEDSAVYLCASSLKRVGTDTQYFGPGTRLTVL.

Comments on this clonotype: At one boundary the junction diverges from the germline segment, which might be a read error. The chain joins TRBV11-2 to TRBJ2-5; D remains unclear. From germline, CDR1 is SGHAT and CDR2 FQNNGV. The CDR3 runs to 13 residues. CDR3 protein: CAGSFLAQETQYF. CDR3 bases: TGTGCCGGCAGCTTCTTAGCTCAAGAGACCCAGTACTTC. Together with reference TRBV11-2 and TRBJ2-5, the CDR3 gives the full variable domain: EAGVAQSPRYKIIEKRQSVAFWCNPISGHATLYWYQQILGQGPKLLIQFQNNGVVDDSQLPKDRFSAERLKGVDSTLKIQPAKLEDSAVYLCAGSFLAQETQYFGPGTRLLVL.

This clonotype was counted ten times or more. The chain links TRBV7-9 to TRBJ2-7, with D perhaps matching TRBD2 (5 bases). Per germline, CDR1 SEHNR and CDR2 FQNEAQ (reference sequence). Trimming took 5 bases from V and 4 from J, leaving 21 bases between them. The CDR3 runs 16 residues. The chain's CDR3 is CASSPSLRTEDYEQYF. The CDR3 coding sequence is TGTGCCAGCAGCCCCAGTTTAAGGACGGAGGATTACGAGCAGTACTTC.

This clonotype was counted ten times or more. V and J are TRBV11-2 and TRBJ2-3; 12 bases are a match to TRBD2. The CDR3 runs to 16 residues. The ends lost 3 bases at V and 0 bases at J; junction bases unmatched: 1. CDR1 and CDR2 from the germline V gene are SGHAT and FQNNGV. The CDR3 spells CASSFLAGGSTDTQYF. CDR3 nucleotide sequence: TGTGCCAGCAGCTTCCTAGCGGGGGGGAGCACAGATACGCAGTATTTT.

The genes are TRBV19 and TRBJ1-2; TRBD1 might be the D (5 bases). CDR3 size: 14 residues. From germline, CDR1 is LNHDA and CDR2 SQIVND (reference sequence). V lost 11 bases and J lost 4, with 20 bases in between. The CDR3 coding sequence is TGTGCCTCTCAAAGAAGGGGCTCGGCCTATGGCTACACCTTC. Translated: CASQRRGSAYGYTF.

This clonotype was seen ten or more times. V gene TRBV2 combines with J gene TRBJ1-6; D is unclear. The CDR3 has 14 residues. Germline V gene lookup returns CDR1 SNHLY and CDR2 FYNNEI. V shed 7 bases and J shed 7 bases, with 14 bases lying between them. The CDR3 reads CASKRAEGNSPLHF. DNA of the CDR3: TGTGCCAGCAAGCGGGCAGAAGGGAATTCACCCCTCCACTTT.

The rearrangement links TRBV5-1 to TRBJ2-7, with 10 bases aligning to TRBD2. CDR1 is SGHRS, CDR2 YFSETQ, per germline. This CDR3 comprises 14 residues. Unmatched junction bases numbered 6, after V lost 3 bases and J lost 6 bases. The CDR3 loop is CASSSSGRGGEQYF. The CDR3 DNA follows: TGCGCCAGCAGCTCAAGCGGGAGGGGCGGCGAGCAGTACTTC.

The chain carries TRBV30 and TRBJ2-7; D possibly corresponds to TRBD2 (7 bases). The CDR3 consists of 13 residues. V lost 5 bases and J 4 bases, leaving 15 bases between the germline ends. The germline CDR1 and CDR2 sequences are GTSNPN and SVGIG (reference sequence). Written as DNA, the CDR3 is TGTGCCTGGGGGGAGGGGGGCGATTACGAGCAGTACTTC. Amino acids: CAWGEGGDYEQYF.

This clonotype came up a few times. V usage is TRBV6-1 and J usage is TRBJ2-1; 9 bases are a match to TRBD1. V shed 7 bases and J 3 bases; nucleotides not matched to a gene: 13. Germline V gene lookup returns CDR1 MNHNS and CDR2 SASEGT. The CDR3 spans 17 residues. CDR3 bases: TGTGCCAGCACCTTAGGGACAGGGTGGTCTAGCTACAATGAGCAGTTCTTC. This codes for CASTLGTGWSSYNEQFF.